The 16 T cell receptor beta chains listed next were all sequenced from one sample in a study of blood T cell repertoires in COVID-19. This table comes from immunoSEQ multiplex PCR, and its TCRdb copy is limited to in-frame clones, with some not included. The table lists 150,000 or so clones, about 79% of them singletons. The sample comprised peripheral blood. The origin of the receptors is a woman of 80 years or more with active or convalescent COVID-19.

The chain couples TRBV5-1 to TRBJ1-2; D is possibly TRBD1 (6 bases). The CDR3 is made up of 16 amino acids. Germline CDR1 and CDR2: SGHRS and YFSETQ. Trimming left V 4 bases short and J 2 bases short, with 18 bases between. CDR3 region: CASSITGQLINYGYTF. The CDR3 coding sequence is TGCGCCAGCAGCATAACGGGACAACTAATAAACTATGGCTACACCTTC.

The chain recombines TRBV18 with TRBJ2-1; no definite D call. The V gene lost 4 bases and the J gene lost 5 bases, with 15 bases spanning the gap. Germline loops: CDR1 KGHSH, CDR2 LQKENI. CDR3 length equals 15 residues. The CDR3 loop is CASSHRTQKNNEQFF. Written as DNA, the CDR3 is TGTGCCAGCTCACACCGCACACAGAAGAACAATGAGCAGTTCTTC.

The chain employs TRBV11-1 and TRBJ2-5, with 10 bases fitting TRBD1. Germline CDR1 is SGHAT and CDR2 is FQDESV (reference sequence). The CDR3 extends over 15 amino acids. Trimming removed 5 bases from V and 5 bases from J; junction bases left unmatched: 8. The CDR3, as DNA: TGTGCCAGCAGCCCCGGGACAGGGGCTGGTGAGACCCAGTACTTC. This gives the protein CASSPGTGAGETQYF.

The rearrangement joins TRBV6-5 to TRBJ1-2; the D gene is possibly TRBD1 (5 bases). Deletions cut 7 bases from V and 5 bases from J, with 17 bases between. Germline V gene lookup returns CDR1 MNHEY and CDR2 SVGAGI. This CDR3 has 14 residues. Here the CDR3 DNA reads TGTGCCAGCATGAAAATGGGGGGTGGATATGGCTACACCTTC. Its protein is CASMKMGGGYGYTF.

Only one count was recorded for this clone. This sequence joins TRBV12-3 or TRBV12-4 and TRBJ1-2; 10 bases are a match to TRBD1. The CDR3 extends over 13 amino acids. V lost 6 bases to trimming and J lost 8 bases; unmatched junction nucleotides: 6. In DNA form, the CDR3 reads TGTGCCAGCAGGAGACAGGGGGCGAGGGGCTACACCTTC. Its translation: CASRRQGARGYTF.

The chain joins TRBV4-3 to TRBJ1-6; D possibly corresponds to TRBD1 (5 bases). Trimming took 0 bases from V and 10 from J, leaving 16 bases between them. From germline, CDR1 is LGHNA and CDR2 YSLEER. The CDR3 runs 16 residues. The CDR3 region has the DNA TGCGCCAGCAGCCAAGATAGCCAGGGCGGTGTCTCACCCCTCCACTTT. It specifies CASSQDSQGGVSPLHF.

The gene calls are TRBV4-1 and TRBJ1-4, with 8 bases matching TRBD1. This CDR3 is built from 17 residues. Trimming at V came to 1 base and at J to 2 bases, leaving 6 bases not matched to a gene. CDR1 is MGHRA and CDR2 is YSYEKL in the germline V gene. The CDR3, as DNA: TGCGCCAGCAGCCAAGGTCCAGGGGGCGCGACTAATGAAAAACTGTTTTTT. Protein: CASSQGPGGATNEKLFF.

The chain joins TRBV7-2 to TRBJ2-5, with TRBD1 identical over 8 bases. Trimming cost V 5 bases and J 5 bases; bases outside gene matches: 13. Germline assignment: CDR1 SGHTA and CDR2 FQGNSA. This CDR3 is 16 amino acids long. CDR3 nucleotide sequence: TGTGCCAGCAGCCTTGGACAGGGTGGGGTGCGGGAGACCCAGTACTTC. It codes for CASSLGQGGVRETQYF.

The CDR3 DNA follows: TGTGCCTGGAGGGCGCAGGGGGCCACTGAAGCTTTCTTT. The encoded protein is CAWRAQGATEAFF. V is TRBV30 and J is TRBJ1-1, with TRBD1 matching over 8 bases. V shed 3 bases and J 4 bases; nucleotides not matched to a gene: 4. Per the germline V gene, CDR1 is GTSNPN and CDR2 is SVGIG (reference sequence). This CDR3 spans 13 amino acids.

This clone was picked up a small number of times. The V call is TRBV11-3, the J call TRBJ2-2; TRBD1 aligns across 12 bases. Germline-derived CDR1 and CDR2 are SGHNT and YENEEA. Trimming cost V 5 bases and J 7 bases; bases outside gene matches: 5. This CDR3 is built from 15 residues. This CDR3 is CASSPGQGAGGELFF. The CDR3 bases are TGTGCCAGCAGCCCGGGACAGGGGGCCGGCGGGGAGCTGTTTTTT.

The rearrangement joins TRBV9 to TRBJ2-1; 9 bases are shared with TRBD2. This CDR3 spans 15 amino acids. Germline CDR1 and CDR2: SGDLS and YYNGEE. Trimming removed 4 bases from V and 8 bases from J; junction bases left unmatched: 10. The CDR3 nucleotides read TGTGCCAGCAGCACAGCGGGGGGCCGTCTCGATGAGCAGTTCTTC. It yields the protein CASSTAGGRLDEQFF.

This chain links TRBV7-9 with TRBJ1-4; 7 bases are shared with TRBD1. The CDR3 spans 15 residues. Unmatched junction bases numbered 6, after V lost 6 bases and J lost 2 bases. Germline V gene sequence: CDR1 SEHNR, CDR2 FQNEAQ (reference sequence). As DNA, the CDR3 is TGTGCCAGCAGTAAACAGGGGACGACTAATGAAAAACTGTTTTTT. Translating gives CASSKQGTTNEKLFF.

This clone has a handful of counts. J is TRBJ2-7 and V is TRBV27; no reliable D call. V was clipped by 3 bases and J by 0 bases, with 12 bases between them. Looked up from germline, CDR1 is MNHEY and CDR2 is SMNVEV (reference sequence). The CDR3 has 15 residues. CDR3 sequence (DNA): TGTGCCAGCAGTTTCCGCTCCGGGTACTCCTACGAGCAGTACTTC. It is translated as CASSFRSGYSYEQYF.

The chain joins TRBV7-9 to TRBJ2-1; 8 bases line up with TRBD1. The CDR3 extends over 15 amino acids. Germline CDR1 SEHNR, CDR2 FQNEAQ (reference sequence). V lost 1 base and J lost 7; bases outside the gene matches: 6. In DNA, the CDR3 is TGTGCCAGCAGCTTAGTTCAGGGGGCGCGGAATGAGCAGTTCTTC. Protein: CASSLVQGARNEQFF.

This clone was seen only a few times. The J gene is TRBJ1-1, the V gene TRBV5-1; D gene ambiguous. Per germline, CDR1 SGHRS and CDR2 YFSETQ. The CDR3 is 15 amino acids. Trimming cost V 0 bases and J 0 bases, with 9 bases left between them. DNA of the CDR3: TGCGCCAGCAGCTTGGTACAGACTATGAACACTGAAGCTTTCTTT. It is translated as CASSLVQTMNTEAFF.

V is TRBV6-6 and J is TRBJ2-3, with D tentatively TRBD2 (5 bases). Trimming took 4 bases from V and 4 from J, leaving 15 bases between them. The CDR3 is 15 amino acids. CDR1 is MNHNY, CDR2 SVGAGI, per germline (reference sequence). CDR3: CASSSEVGVADTQYF. For the CDR3, the DNA is TGTGCCAGCAGTTCCGAAGTGGGAGTGGCAGATACGCAGTATTTT.